Following are 26 T cell receptor beta chains from one sample sequenced in a study of STAT5B mutations in CD4+ large granular lymphocyte leukemia. Repertoires were generated with immunoSEQ multiplex PCR, while TCRdb's copy carries only in-frame clones and drops some. The sample yields fewer than 35,000 clones, approximately 88% seen once. The material sequenced was CD4+ T cells from blood buffy coats. Receptors were obtained from a human donor in good health.

The V gene is TRBV5-6, the J gene TRBJ2-3, with a weak D call TRBD1 (7 bases). The CDR3 has 14 residues. CDR1 and CDR2 from the germline V gene are SGHDT and YYEEEE. Trimming removed 5 bases from V and 4 bases from J, with 14 bases in between. The CDR3 nucleotides read TGTGCCAGCAGTCTTGGAGGGGGCGCAGATACGCAGTATTTT. Translated, it gives CASSLGGGADTQYF.

CDR3 nucleotides: TGCGCCAGCAGCTTCCCGGGGGGTAGCACAGATACGCAGTATTTT. It yields the protein CASSFPGGSTDTQYF. V and J are TRBV5-1 and TRBJ2-3; 7 nucleotides line up with TRBD2. J gave up 0 bases and V 2 bases, and 3 bases lay outside the gene matches. Per the germline V gene, CDR1 is SGHRS and CDR2 is YFSETQ. CDR3 size: 15 residues.

The chain recombines TRBV4-3 with TRBJ2-2; 9 bases agree with TRBD2. CDR1 LGHNA and CDR2 YSLEER come from the germline V gene. This CDR3 contains 15 residues. V dropped 4 bases and J dropped 0; count of bases not matched to a gene: 0. The CDR3 DNA reads as TGCGCCAGCAGCCTAGCGGGGGCGAACACCGGGGAGCTGTTTTTT. This translates into CASSLAGANTGELFF.

The chain uses TRBV5-8 and TRBJ2-2, with TRBD2 matching over 8 bases. CDR1 SGHTS and CDR2 YDEGEE come from the germline V gene. This CDR3 comprises 17 residues. The ends lost 0 bases at V and 1 base at J; junction bases unmatched: 5. The CDR3 DNA reads as TGTGCCAGCAGCTTGGTTGTGCTAGCGGGGAACACCGGGGAGCTGTTTTTT. It specifies CASSLVVLAGNTGELFF.

On this clone itself: One end of the junction fails to match germline, which may point to a read error. The chain is built from TRBV7-7 and TRBJ2-2, with TRBD1 matching 9 bases. Looked up from germline, CDR1 is SSHAT and CDR2 is FNYEAQ (reference sequence). The CDR3 contains 15 residues. As DNA, the CDR3 is TGTGCTAGCAGCCCACAGGGGGCGAAAACCGGGGAGCTGTTTTTT. Its translation is CASSPQGAKTGELFF.

This rearrangement joins TRBV12-5 to TRBJ1-1; D possibly corresponds to TRBD1 (6 bases). Trimming pared 6 bases from V and 9 bases from J, leaving 14 bases between. This CDR3 spans 12 amino acids. Germline CDR1 LGHNT, CDR2 FRNRAP. The CDR3 nucleotides read TGTGCTAGTGGCACCGTGCAGGGGAAAGCTTTCTTT. The encoded protein is CASGTVQGKAFF.

The genes are TRBV5-1 and TRBJ2-1; TRBD2 aligns across 11 bases. Per the germline V gene, CDR1 is SGHRS and CDR2 is YFSETQ. The CDR3 runs 15 residues. Unmatched junction bases numbered 6, after V lost 2 bases and J lost 8 bases. CDR3 nucleotide sequence: TGCGCCAGCAGCTTCCTTAGCGGGGGGGGCGATGAGCAGTTCTTC. Encoded protein: CASSFLSGGGDEQFF.

This clone was detected only once. The chain is built from TRBV6-6 and TRBJ1-1; D unclear. The germline CDR1 and CDR2 sequences are MNHNY and SVGAGI (reference sequence). The CDR3 totals 14 residues. The V gene lost 7 bases and the J gene lost 1 base, with 13 bases spanning the gap. CDR3 nucleotide sequence: TGTGCCAGCATAGGGAGACACAAGAACACTGAAGCTTTCTTT. Protein sequence: CASIGRHKNTEAFF.

CDR3 loop: CASSRPGSDYGYTF. In nucleotides, the CDR3 is TGTGCCAGCAGCCGACCGGGGTCGGACTATGGCTACACCTTC. The rearrangement uses TRBV14 and TRBJ1-2; no firm D call. CDR3 length: 14 amino acids. The V gene lost 4 bases and the J gene lost 3 bases, with 12 bases spanning the gap. The germline CDR1 and CDR2 sequences are SGHDN and FVKESK.

In nucleotides, the CDR3 is TGTGCCAGCAGCTTACAAGGAAATTCACCCCTCCACTTT. This gives the protein CASSLQGNSPLHF. This chain uses TRBV11-2 with TRBJ1-6; D remains unclear. This CDR3 contains 13 residues. Germline assignment: CDR1 SGHAT and CDR2 FQNNGV. V lost 2 bases to trimming and J lost 7 bases, with 6 bases between them.

This chain joins TRBV2 and TRBJ1-1; no clear D gene. Germline-derived CDR1 and CDR2 are SNHLY and FYNNEI. The CDR3 has 11 residues. V was pared by 4 bases and J by 9 bases, with 9 bases between. CDR3: CASSGERKAFF. CDR3 in DNA: TGTGCCAGCAGTGGGGAGAGGAAAGCTTTCTTT. Full variable domain (remainder filled in from reference TRBV2 and TRBJ1-1): EPEVTQTPSHQVTQMGQEVILRCVPISNHLYFYWYRQILGQKVEFLVSFYNNEISEKSEIFDDQFSVERPDGSNFTLKIRSTKLEDSAMYFCASSGERKAFFGQGTRLTVV.

This clone was seen only a few times. The rearrangement uses TRBV10-3 and TRBJ2-7, with a weak D call TRBD2 (6 bases). Germline CDR1 reads ENHRY; CDR2 reads SYGVKD. Trimming took 6 bases from V and 2 from J, leaving 11 bases between them. The CDR3 extends over 13 amino acids. The CDR3 region has the DNA TGTGCCATCAGCGGGACTGGGGCCTACGAGCAGTACTTC. Residues: CAISGTGAYEQYF.

V usage is TRBV14 and J usage is TRBJ2-7, with 7 nucleotides matching TRBD2. The V and J ends lost 4 bases and 2 bases, in that order; junction bases with no gene match: 5. Germline CDR1 and CDR2: SGHDN and FVKESK. The CDR3 length is 14 residues. CDR3 DNA: TGTGCCAGCAGCCCTCGGGAGGATCCCTACGAGCAGTACTTC. Translated, it gives CASSPREDPYEQYF.

This clone appeared a single time. The V gene is TRBV2, the J gene TRBJ1-3, with D uncertain. CDR3 length equals 12 residues. Germline loops: CDR1 SNHLY, CDR2 FYNNEI. With 2 bases removed from V and 10 bases from J, the gap between germline ends came to 9 bases. Written as DNA, the CDR3 is TGTGCCAGCAGTGAAATGCCGGCTACCATATATTTT. Amino acids: CASSEMPATIYF.

This chain uses TRBV7-6 with TRBJ2-5, with D perhaps matching TRBD1 (5 bases). Trimming pared 1 base from V and 3 bases from J, leaving 9 bases between. The V gene's germline CDR1 is SGHVS and CDR2 FNYEAQ. This CDR3 spans 14 amino acids. In DNA, the CDR3 is TGTGCCAGCAGCTTAGGGGCAGGGAAAGAGACCCAGTACTTC. It specifies CASSLGAGKETQYF.

The chain combines TRBV7-8 with TRBJ2-1, with D tentatively TRBD2 (5 bases). The CDR3 is 15 amino acids. CDR1 SGHVS and CDR2 FQNEAQ come from the germline V gene. V was clipped by 4 bases and J by 9 bases, with 19 bases between them. This chain's CDR3 is CASSSPGKSRPEQFF. DNA of the CDR3: TGTGCCAGCAGCTCCCCCGGGAAGTCTAGGCCTGAGCAGTTCTTC.

The genes are TRBV4-1 and TRBJ1-6; D remains unclear. Germline assignment: CDR1 MGHRA and CDR2 YSYEKL. CDR3 length equals 15 residues. The V and J ends lost 0 bases and 3 bases respectively, with 6 bases between them. CDR3 bases: TGCGCCAGCAGCCAAGAGACTGGCTATAATTCACCCCTCCACTTT. This gives the protein CASSQETGYNSPLHF.

This clone has a single count. The chain is built from TRBV14 and TRBJ2-3; D is unresolved. V lost 2 bases to trimming and J lost 6 bases, with 9 bases between them. This CDR3 is 13 amino acids long. Germline lookup yields CDR1 SGHDN and CDR2 FVKESK. CDR3 nucleotides: TGTGCCAGCAGCCAACGCCTCGGGGATACGCAGTATTTT. It translates to CASSQRLGDTQYF.

The genes are TRBV7-2 and TRBJ2-7; tentatively, D is TRBD1 (6 bases). The CDR3 extends over 15 amino acids. The V end lost 5 bases, the J end lost 0 bases, and 14 bases lay between the germline ends. The germline V gene has CDR1 SGHTA and CDR2 FQGNSA. The CDR3 reads CASSLQGFSSYEQYF. CDR3 bases: TGTGCCAGCAGCCTACAGGGATTTAGCTCCTACGAGCAGTACTTC. Full variable domain (missing parts from reference TRBV7-2 and TRBJ2-7): GAGVSQSPSNKVTEKGKDVELRCDPISGHTALYWYRQSLGQGLEFLIYFQGNSAPDKSGLPSDRFSAERTGGSVSTLTIQRTQQEDSAVYLCASSLQGFSSYEQYFGPGTRLTVT.

This clone was detected only a few times. The chain couples TRBV4-2 to TRBJ1-5; weak D call: TRBD1 (6 bases). V was pared by 4 bases and J by 0 bases, with 19 bases between. CDR1 is LGHNA and CDR2 is YNFKEQ in the germline V gene. There are 18 residues in the CDR3. Here the CDR3 DNA reads TGTGCCAGCAGCCTATCGGGGGGGGCGTCCCTTAGCAATCAGCCCCAGCATTTT. Encoded protein: CASSLSGGASLSNQPQHF.

The chain recombines TRBV7-9 with TRBJ2-7; D possibly corresponds to TRBD2 (5 bases). Looked up from germline, CDR1 is SEHNR and CDR2 is FQNEAQ (reference sequence). CDR3 length equals 14 residues. The V gene lost 4 bases and the J gene lost 3 bases, with 13 bases spanning the gap. The chain's CDR3 is CASSSHGRVYEQYF. DNA of the CDR3: TGTGCCAGCAGCTCCCATGGGCGGGTCTACGAGCAGTACTTC.

This clone occurred once. V and J are TRBV4-1 and TRBJ1-2; the match to TRBD1 covers 7 bases. This CDR3 is built from 15 residues. With V trimmed by 3 bases and J by 5 bases, 9 bases remained unmatched. Germline-derived CDR1 and CDR2 are MGHRA and YSYEKL. The CDR3 DNA sequence: TGCGCCAGCAGCCATCCTAGGGACAGAGGGTATGGCTACACCTTC. Translated, it gives CASSHPRDRGYGYTF.

The gene calls are TRBV7-2 and TRBJ1-2, with unresolved D. V was trimmed by 3 bases and J by 3 bases, leaving 8 bases between them. CDR1 and CDR2 (germline): SGHTA, FQGNSA. The CDR3 has 13 residues. CDR3 in amino acids: CASSLGSHYGYTF. Here the CDR3 DNA reads TGTGCCAGCAGCTTGGGCAGCCACTATGGCTACACCTTC.

Details on this clone: One junction end does not reproduce the germline sequence, and a read error may be involved. V gene TRBV5-1 combines with J gene TRBJ1-2, with D hard to call. The CDR3 runs 12 residues. Germline V gene sequence: CDR1 SGHRS, CDR2 YFSETQ. CDR3 sequence: CASSEGDYGYAF. CDR3 nucleotide sequence: TGCGCCAGCAGCGAGGGTGACTATGGCTACGCCTTC.

The chain uses TRBV29-1 and TRBJ1-1; D uncertain. CDR3 length: 13 residues. Per the germline V gene, CDR1 is SQVTM and CDR2 is ANQGSEA. Between the trimmed V and J ends, which lost 6 bases and 0 bases, there was a span of 11 bases. The CDR3 DNA sequence: TGCAGCGTCCTTAAACGGGTGAACACTGAAGCTTTCTTT. Its translation: CSVLKRVNTEAFF.

V is TRBV5-1 and J is TRBJ2-1, with 14 bases aligning to TRBD2. This CDR3 region has 16 residues. CDR1 and CDR2 from the germline V gene are SGHRS and YFSETQ. V was pared by 0 bases and J by 7 bases, with 3 bases of the junction left unmatched. The CDR3: CASSLGGLAGVNEQFF. For the CDR3, the DNA is TGCGCCAGCAGCTTGGGGGGACTAGCGGGAGTGAATGAGCAGTTCTTC. The variable domain in full, with the rest retrieved from reference TRBV5-1 and TRBJ2-1, is KAGVTQTPRYLIKTRGQQVTLSCSPISGHRSVSWYQQTPGQGLQFLFEYFSETQRNKGNFPGRFSGRQFSNSRSEMNVSTLELGDSALYLCASSLGGLAGVNEQFFGPGTRLTVL.